This TCR beta chain was recovered during a study of blood T cell repertoires in COVID-19. The overall study: COVID-19 samples, acute and convalescent, were from the United States, Italy and Spain. T cells, B-cell-depleted T cells, or PBMCs provided the cDNA or gDNA that served as material.

Original processing methods: Reference gene primers were amplified, and this amplification served to estimate nucleated cell counts. TCRdb's copy holds only in-frame clones and misses some; the assay was immunoSEQ multiplex PCR. V, J and clone size are taken as reported in that table, and D and trimming were inferred from the DNA itself. The sample gives 170,000 or so clones, about 86% of which show up once; roughly 7% is in the top ten. CDR1 and CDR2 (germline): SGHDT, YYEEEE. This CDR3 has 19 residues. The V segment lost 0 bases and the J segment 4 bases; nucleotides outside the gene matches: 10. The sequence derives from a man aged 50-60 years with active or convalescent COVID-19. V gene TRBV5-6 combines with J gene TRBJ2-3; 14 bases fit TRBD2. The sequenced sample consisted of peripheral blood. The CDR3 reads CASSLGLAGGLVNSDTQYF. CDR3 DNA sequence: TGTGCCAGCAGCTTGGGACTAGCGGGGGGGCTTGTTAACTCAGATACGCAGTATTTT.